The entry below gives a single T cell receptor beta chain sequence along with its context. Which antigen it targets is not known. No much larger clonotype is one base removed from it; base qualities were not supplied. This sample is drawn from a study of T cells after posttransplantation cyclophosphamide (dated by TCRdb to about 2016). The study in broad terms: T cell repertoire reconstitution was tracked by TRB sequencing after myeloablative bone marrow transplantation in which posttransplantation cyclophosphamide was used as GVHD prophylaxis. Public TRB sequences were compared against a database of over 3,000 sequences linked to responses to pathogens, tumor antigens, self-antigens and alloantigens. Blood from all 30 or so PTCy patients with 1-year posttransplant specimens was subjected to TRB sequencing. Because TRA and TRB clonality correlated tightly in roughly nine samples, later TCR analyses were limited to TRB. Antigen receptor sequencing covered samples from 35 to 40 PTCy-treated patients and 16 of their related bone marrow donors. In 3 patients, TRB sequencing was also performed on up to about 3 more blood samples taken 2 to 5.2 years after transplant, and in 4 patients, pretransplant blood was also TRB-sequenced. Broad study findings and their caveats: The TRB repertoires of T cells infiltrating skin or the GI tract showed only limited overlap with the TRB repertoires found in blood. Across roughly 45 patients, recipient CMV seropositivity and CMV reactivation were highly associated with TRB clonality; PTCy diversity was similar to CNI/methotrexate controls. Donor-recipient similarity was low at 1-2 months but increased during the first year, and donor CD8+ memory clones often dominated later blood repertoires.

This sample's treatment or condition label indicates: high-dose cyclophosphamide on days +3 and +4 as single-agent GVHD prophylaxis. Patients in the PTCy group got busulfan and fludarabine conditioning, a marrow graft from a related or unrelated donor, and cyclophosphamide on days +3 and +4. The PTCy-treated patients were drawn from a prospective, multi-institutional clinical trial. Peripheral blood and bone marrow mononuclear cells were isolated by Ficoll-Hypaque density centrifugation and were cryopreserved. CDR3 length: 12 amino acids, cysteine to phenylalanine. Only the CDR3 region is kept as DNA, spanning 36 bases read in frame from base 1. According to the germline V gene (reference sequence), CDR1 reads SEHNR and CDR2 reads FQNEAQ. The germline ends are 9 bases apart after V is trimmed by 8 bases and J by 4 bases. TRB sequencing was run on genomic DNA with either the immunoSEQ assay at survey resolution or the hsTCRB kit. Per the authors' processing: The immunoSEQ software was used for initial read processing, and the LymphoSeq R package was used for repertoire analyses. Clonality was calculated as 1 minus normalized Shannon entropy, and the Gini coefficient was also calculated for each TRB dataset. Phenotypes of unsorted samples were inferred by mapping TRB sequences from sorted subsets of the recipient or donor onto unsorted samples of the same recipient. The source is immuneACCESS, and TCRdb retained only in-frame sequences with V and J called. Part of the clones is not carried over; for the studies checked, unresolved V genes explain less than half of this, and the remainder is unexplained. V, J and clone size derive from that table, while D and trimming were established from the DNA sequence. This sample is represented by under 8,000 clones; around 92% of them were singletons. The top ten clones comprise about 13% of the sample.

The V and J segments used are TRBV7-9 and TRBJ1-5; there is no confident call for the D gene. This sample comprised PBMCs, obtained 1404 days after allogeneic stem cell transplant with posttransplant cyclophosphamide. The TCR was taken from a female patient aged 50 to 60 who received an allogeneic stem cell transplant from a related donor, was CMV-positive, and had no GVHD. Post transplant, some T cells may arise from the graft donor. Here the CDR3 is given as CASGDRNQPQHF. The DNA reads TGTGCCAGCGGAGATCGAAATCAGCCCCAGCATTTT.